This T cell receptor beta chain was captured by sequencing in a study of blood T cells in healthy people across ages. The overall study: Per two T cells, about one barcoded beta molecule was captured through template switching.

The authors ran a second PCR of 7 to 11 cycles using a sample-barcoded 5' primer and a J-beta primer mix. TCRdb analysed the 5' RACE reads with MiXCR anew, one entry per CDR3 protein. The sample contains around 1,500,000 distinct CDR3 sequences, approximately 38% of which appear only once. Germline loops: CDR1 MNHEY, CDR2 SVGAGI. This CDR3 is 13 amino acids long. V was pared by 8 bases and J by 7 bases, with 11 bases of the junction left unmatched. This sequence was found in a woman aged 18-30 years in good health. The sample comprised blood. The chain links TRBV6-5 to TRBJ2-7; 7 bases match TRBD1. The DNA of the CDR3 is TGTGCCAGCCGGGACAGAGCCTACAATGAGCAGTACTTC. Its translation: CASRDRAYNEQYF.